The clone carrying this T cell receptor beta chain showed up just once. The data derive from a study of blood T cell repertoires in COVID-19. The overall study: There were acute and convalescent COVID-19 samples, and they came from the United States, Italy and Spain. T cells, B-cell-depleted T cells, or PBMCs provided the cDNA or gDNA that served as material.

The CDR3 spans 13 residues. V lost 7 bases and J 7 bases, leaving 16 bases between the germline ends. Germline CDR1 and CDR2: MNHEY and SVGAGI. Authors' processing steps: Amplification of reference gene primers was used by the study to estimate nucleated cell counts. This table comes from immunoSEQ multiplex PCR, and its TCRdb copy is limited to in-frame clones, with some not included. The DNA gave D and trimming, while V, J and clone size come from that table. The sample gives 110,000 to 150,000 clones, approximately 86% of which show up once; 1.5% to 2% is in the top ten. The rearrangement joins TRBV6-5 to TRBJ1-1; D not certain. The sample comprised peripheral blood. This receptor was identified in a man in his 70s with acute or convalescent COVID-19. The CDR3 spells CASTRYRGSEAFF. The CDR3 DNA reads TGTGCCAGCACCCGGTATCGAGGAAGTGAAGCTTTCTTT.